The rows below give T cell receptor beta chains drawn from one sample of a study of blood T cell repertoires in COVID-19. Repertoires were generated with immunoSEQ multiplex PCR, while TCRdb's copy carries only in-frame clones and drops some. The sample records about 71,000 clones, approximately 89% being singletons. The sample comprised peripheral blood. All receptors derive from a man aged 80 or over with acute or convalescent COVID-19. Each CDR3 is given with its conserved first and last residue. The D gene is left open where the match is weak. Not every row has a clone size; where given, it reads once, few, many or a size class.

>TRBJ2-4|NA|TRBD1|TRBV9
TGTGCCAGCAGCGCACGACAGGGGCCCGAAAACATTCAGTACTTC
CASSARQGPENIQYF
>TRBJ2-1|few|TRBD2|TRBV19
TGTGCCAGTAGTACCACTAGCGGCCAAGCCTACAATGAGCAGTTCTTC
CASSTTSGQAYNEQFF
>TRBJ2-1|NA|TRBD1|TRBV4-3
TGCGCCAGCAGCCACGGACAGGGAACGAGCTCCTACAATGAGCAGTTCTTC
CASSHGQGTSSYNEQFF
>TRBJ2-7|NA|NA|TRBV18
TGTGCCAGCTCACCCTCAGGGTTCCAAACCTACGAGCAGTACTTC
CASSPSGFQTYEQYF
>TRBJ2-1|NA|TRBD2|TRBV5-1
TGCGCCAGCAGCTTGGCGACTAGCGGGAGAGTCCATGAGCAGTTCTTC
CASSLATSGRVHEQFF
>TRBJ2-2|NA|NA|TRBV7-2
TGTGCCAGCAGCTTCCGGCGGAGGGGGCAACCGAACACCGGGGAGCTGTTTTTT
CASSFRRRGQPNTGELFF
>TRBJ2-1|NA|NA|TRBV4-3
TGCGCCAGCAGCCAAGATCTTTTTAAGTTGGCTAGCGAGAATACCTACAATGAGCAGTTCTTC
CASSQDLFKLASENTYNEQFF
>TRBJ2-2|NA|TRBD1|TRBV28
TGTGCCAGCAGTACCACAGGGGATCGGGACGGGGAGCTGTTTTTT
CASSTTGDRDGELFF
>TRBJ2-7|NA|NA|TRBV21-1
TGTGCCAGCAGCCTCAAGGGTCAGCGGCAGGCCCACTACGAGCAGTACTTC
CASSLKGQRQAHYEQYF
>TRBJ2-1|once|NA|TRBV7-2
TGTGCCAGCAGCTCCCGGACATCCAATGAGCAGTTCTTC
CASSSRTSNEQFF
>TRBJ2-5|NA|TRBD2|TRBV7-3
TGTGCCAGCAGCGCTGTCGGGGGGGCCCAAGAGACCCAGTACTTC
CASSAVGGAQETQYF
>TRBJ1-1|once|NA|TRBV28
TGTGCCAGCAGTCCCCCGGGGGGGAGGGGGAGAACTGAAGCTTTCTTT
CASSPPGGRGRTEAFF
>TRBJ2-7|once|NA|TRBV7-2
TGTGCCAGCAGCTGGGGGAGCGGGTCCTACGAGCAGTACTTC
CASSWGSGSYEQYF
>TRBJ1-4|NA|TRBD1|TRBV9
TGTGCCAGCAGTCACTCGGGACAGTCTAATGAAAAACTGTTTTTT
CASSHSGQSNEKLFF
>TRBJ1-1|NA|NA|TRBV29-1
TGCAGCGTTGAAGAAACCAGGGCTGAAGCTTTCTTT
CSVEETRAEAFF
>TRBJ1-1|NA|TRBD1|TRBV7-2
TGTGCCAGCAGCTTGGGGGACAGGGGGAACACTGAAGCTTTCTTT
CASSLGDRGNTEAFF
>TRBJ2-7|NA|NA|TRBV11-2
TGTGCCAGCAGCTTACAGGCCTACGAGCAGTACTTC
CASSLQAYEQYF
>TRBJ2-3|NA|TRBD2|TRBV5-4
TGTGCCACCCAGCCGGCGGGGGGGCAAGATACGCAGTATTTT
CATQPAGGQDTQYF
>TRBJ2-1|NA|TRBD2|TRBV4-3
TGCGCCAGCAGCCAAGGGACTAGCGGGGGTTTTTATGAGCAGTTCTTC
CASSQGTSGGFYEQFF
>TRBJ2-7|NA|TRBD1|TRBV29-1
TGCAGCGTTGAAGGAGGGGGCGCAGGAACCTACGAGCAGTACTTC
CSVEGGGAGTYEQYF
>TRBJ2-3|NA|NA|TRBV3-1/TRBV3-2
TGTGCCAGCAGCCAAGCTCCTAGCGGCACAGATACGCAGTATTTT
CASSQAPSGTDTQYF
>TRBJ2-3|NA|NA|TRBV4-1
TGCGCCAGCAGCGACAGTACCCCAAGCACAGATACGCAGTATTTT
CASSDSTPSTDTQYF
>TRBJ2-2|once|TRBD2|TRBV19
TGTGCCAGTACCGATATTCCCGGGAATAGCGGGAGGGCCGGGGAGCTGTTTTTT
CASTDIPGNSGRAGELFF
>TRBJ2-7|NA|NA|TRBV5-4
TGTGCCAGCAGCCCGAGAGAGGGGGCCTACGAGCAGTACTTC
CASSPREGAYEQYF
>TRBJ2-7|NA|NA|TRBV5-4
TGTGCCAGCAGCCTCGGTGGTGGGCTTGGGGGCGGTTACGAGCAGTACTTC
CASSLGGGLGGGYEQYF
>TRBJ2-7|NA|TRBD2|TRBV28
TGTGCCAGCAGTTTAAGTGGACTAGCGGGAGGGAGCTCCTACGAGCAGTACTTC
CASSLSGLAGGSSYEQYF
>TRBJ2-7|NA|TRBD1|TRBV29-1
TGCAGCTTTTATTCCGGGACAGGGCTTACCTACGAGCAGTACTTC
CSFYSGTGLTYEQYF
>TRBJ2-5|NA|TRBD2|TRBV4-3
TGCGCCAGCGGTTCCGGGGGGGGCGAAGAGACCCAGTACTTC
CASGSGGGEETQYF
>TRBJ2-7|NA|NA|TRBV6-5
TGTGCCAGCAGTATCATGAGGCCCACTAGCGAGCAGTACTTC
CASSIMRPTSEQYF
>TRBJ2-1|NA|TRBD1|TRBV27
TGTGCCAGCAGTGCCGGACAGGAGATCTCCTACAATGAGCAGTTCTTC
CASSAGQEISYNEQFF
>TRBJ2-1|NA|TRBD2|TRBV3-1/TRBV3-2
TGTGCCAGCAGCCAGACAGGGACTAGCGGGGTCTACAATGAGCAGTTCTTC
CASSQTGTSGVYNEQFF
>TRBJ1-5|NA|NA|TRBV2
TGTGCCAGCTCGGAGCATGGCAATCAGCCCCAGCATTTT
CASSEHGNQPQHF
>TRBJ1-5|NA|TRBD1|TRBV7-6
TGTGCCAGCAGCCGAGGGACAGACCACAATCAGCCCCAGCATTTT
CASSRGTDHNQPQHF
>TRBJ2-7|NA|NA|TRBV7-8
TGTGCCAGCAGCTTAGGTATAGGCCCAGGGGCCTACGAGCAGTACTTC
CASSLGIGPGAYEQYF
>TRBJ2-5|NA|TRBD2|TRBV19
TGTGCCAGTAGTATGAAACTAGCGGGGGTCGGGGCGACCCAGTACTTC
CASSMKLAGVGATQYF
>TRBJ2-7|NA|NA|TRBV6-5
TGTGCCAGCAACTTCGACAGTGATACCTACGAGCAGTACTTC
CASNFDSDTYEQYF
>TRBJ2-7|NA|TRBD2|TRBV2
TGTGCCAGCGGTCTAGCGGGAGTGTACGAGCAGTACTTC
CASGLAGVYEQYF
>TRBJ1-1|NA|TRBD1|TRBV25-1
TGTGCCAGCGCTGACAGGGCTGCGGGCTTTGTGGCTTTCTTT
CASADRAAGFVAFF
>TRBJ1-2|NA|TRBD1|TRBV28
TGTGCCAGCAGTCCCGGACAGGGGCCCTATGGCTACACCTTC
CASSPGQGPYGYTF
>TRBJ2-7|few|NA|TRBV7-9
TGTGCCAGCAGCTTAGAAGGGGGTCGAACCTACGAGCAGTACTTC
CASSLEGGRTYEQYF
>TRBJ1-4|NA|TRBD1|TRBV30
TGTGCCTGGAGTGTTGGGCAGGGGGCTAATGAAAAACTGTTTTTT
CAWSVGQGANEKLFF
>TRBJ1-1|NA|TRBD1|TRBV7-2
TGTGCCAGCAGCGGGGACAGGGCGAACACTGAAGCTTTCTTT
CASSGDRANTEAFF
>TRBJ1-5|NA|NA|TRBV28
TGTGCCAGCAGCCCCCCCGTTCAGCCCCAGCATTTT
CASSPPVQPQHF
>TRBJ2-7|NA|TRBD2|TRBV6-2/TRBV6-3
TGTGCCAGCAGCCTAGCGGGGGGGCCCAGTGAGCAGTACTTC
CASSLAGGPSEQYF
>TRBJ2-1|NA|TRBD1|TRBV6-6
TGTGCCAGCAGTTACGGACAGGACCCCAATGAGCAGTTCTTC
CASSYGQDPNEQFF
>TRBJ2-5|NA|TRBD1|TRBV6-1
TGTGCCAGCAGTGACCCGGGACAGGTGCGTGAGACCCAGTACTTC
CASSDPGQVRETQYF
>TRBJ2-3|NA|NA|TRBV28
TGTGCCAGCAGTTCGGTGACAGATACGCAGTATTTT
CASSSVTDTQYF
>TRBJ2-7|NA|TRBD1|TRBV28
TGTGCCAGCAGTCTAGGGGACAGGGGTAACGAGCAGTACTTC
CASSLGDRGNEQYF
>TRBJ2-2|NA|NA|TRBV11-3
TGTGCCAGCAGCCTTGGACGGAGGACCACCGGGGAGCTGTTTTTT
CASSLGRRTTGELFF
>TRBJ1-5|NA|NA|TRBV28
TGTGCCAGCAGTTTATTATCAGGCAATCAGCCCCAGCATTTT
CASSLLSGNQPQHF
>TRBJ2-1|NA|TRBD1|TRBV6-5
TGTGCCAGCAGTAAGGGACAGGGCCCCTACAATGAGCAGTTCTTC
CASSKGQGPYNEQFF
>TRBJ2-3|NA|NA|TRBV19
TGTGCCAGTGCCCCCCAGGGCGGCGGCCATGGAGATACGCAGTATTTT
CASAPQGGGHGDTQYF
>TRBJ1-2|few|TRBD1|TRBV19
TGTGCCAGTAGTGCAGGGGGCTATGGCTACACCTTC
CASSAGGYGYTF
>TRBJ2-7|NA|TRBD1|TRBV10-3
TGTGCCATCAGGCCGACAGGGGACTACGAGCAGTACTTC
CAIRPTGDYEQYF
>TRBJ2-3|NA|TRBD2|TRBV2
TGTGCCAGCAGCTCTATAACTAGCGGGGGGGCCTTATCGCAGTATTTT
CASSSITSGGALSQYF
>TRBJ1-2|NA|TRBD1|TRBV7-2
TGTGCCAGCAGCTCCAGGACAGGGAGTGGTATTCATGGCTACACCTTC
CASSSRTGSGIHGYTF
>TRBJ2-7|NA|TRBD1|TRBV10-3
TGTGCCATCAGTGTGAGGGACAGAAACGAGCAGTACTTC
CAISVRDRNEQYF
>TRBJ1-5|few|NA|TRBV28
TGTGCCAGCAGAGGCGGGTCCAATCAGCCCCAGCATTTT
CASRGGSNQPQHF